This entry lists 3 T cell receptor beta chains sequenced from one sample in a study of regulatory T cells in long-lasting Graves disease. Time point: persistent/refractory GD, antithyroid drugs over 5 years with positive TRAb. The TCR library was prepared using RNA isolated from PBMCs. Arm-PCR of CDR3 regions and iRepertoire HTBI primers were used to build TCR beta libraries. TCRdb used MiXCR to reprocess the multiplex PCR reads, holding one entry per CDR3 protein. The sample gives 350,000 to 450,000 distinct CDR3 sequences, roughly 21% of which show up once; roughly 13% is in the top ten. Sequences were derived from peripheral blood mononuclear cells (PBMCs), sampled when the disease was refractory, from a patient treated with antithyroid drugs. These receptor sequences come from a female donor with Graves disease.

The V gene is TRBV14, the J gene TRBJ2-7, with TRBD2 identical over 10 bases. V shed 0 bases, J shed 2 bases, and the junction held 7 bases outside the gene matches. Germline CDR1 and CDR2: SGHDN and FVKESK. This CDR3 spans 17 amino acids. In DNA form, the CDR3 reads TGTGCCAGCAGCCAAGATCTGGGACTAGCGAAAACCTACGAGCAGTACTTC. This encodes CASSQDLGLAKTYEQYF.

This clonotype was counted at least ten times. This chain joins TRBV20-1 and TRBJ2-5; D possibly corresponds to TRBD2 (6 bases). CDR3 length: 13 amino acids. Germline CDR1 is DFQATT and CDR2 is SNEGSKA (reference sequence). Trimming stripped 6 bases from V and 3 bases from J, with 14 bases between. CDR3: CSADGRAEETQYF. For the CDR3, the DNA is TGCAGTGCGGACGGGAGAGCTGAAGAGACCCAGTACTTC.

This clonotype was counted ten times or more. The chain recombines TRBV10-2 with TRBJ2-5; D not certain. The germline gives CDR1 WSHSY, CDR2 SAAADI. The CDR3 is 14 residues long. Trimming took 3 bases from V and 1 from J, leaving 9 bases between them. The CDR3 coding sequence is TGCGCCAGCAGTGAAGGACCACCCCAAGAGACCCAGTACTTC. Protein: CASSEGPPQETQYF.